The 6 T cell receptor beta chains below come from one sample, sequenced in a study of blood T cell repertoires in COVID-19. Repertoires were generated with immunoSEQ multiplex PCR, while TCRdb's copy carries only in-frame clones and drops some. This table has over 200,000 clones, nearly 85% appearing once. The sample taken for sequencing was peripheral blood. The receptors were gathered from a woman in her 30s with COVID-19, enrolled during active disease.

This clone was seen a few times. The CDR3 DNA reads as TGTGCCAGCAGCTTATACTCAGGGGACCATGGCTACACCTTC. This translates into CASSLYSGDHGYTF. The chain joins TRBV7-2 to TRBJ1-2; D perhaps matches TRBD1 (6 bases). V was pared by 2 bases and J by 6 bases, with 13 bases between. The CDR3 sequence is 14 residues long. Germline CDR1 is SGHTA and CDR2 is FQGNSA.

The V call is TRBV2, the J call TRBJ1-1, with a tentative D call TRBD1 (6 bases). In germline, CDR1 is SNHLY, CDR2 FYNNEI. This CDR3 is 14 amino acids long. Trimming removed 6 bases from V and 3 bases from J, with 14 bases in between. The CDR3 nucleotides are TGTGCCAGCAGCTACAGGGCTATAGACACTGAAGCTTTCTTT. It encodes CASSYRAIDTEAFF.

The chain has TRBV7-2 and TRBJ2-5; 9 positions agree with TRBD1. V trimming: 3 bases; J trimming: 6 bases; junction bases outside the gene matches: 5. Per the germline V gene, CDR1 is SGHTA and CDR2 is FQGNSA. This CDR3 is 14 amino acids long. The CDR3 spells CASSFPGTGQTQYF. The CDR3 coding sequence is TGTGCCAGCAGCTTCCCCGGGACAGGGCAGACCCAGTACTTC. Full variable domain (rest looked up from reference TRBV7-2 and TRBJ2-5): GAGVSQSPSNKVTEKGKDVELRCDPISGHTALYWYRQSLGQGLEFLIYFQGNSAPDKSGLPSDRFSAERTGGSVSTLTIQRTQQEDSAVYLCASSFPGTGQTQYFGPGTRLLVL.

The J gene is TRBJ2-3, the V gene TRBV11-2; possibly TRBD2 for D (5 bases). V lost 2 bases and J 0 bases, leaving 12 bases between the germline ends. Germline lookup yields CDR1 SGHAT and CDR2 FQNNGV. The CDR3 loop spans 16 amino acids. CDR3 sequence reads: CASSLTPAGSTDTQYF. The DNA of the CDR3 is TGTGCCAGCAGCTTAACCCCTGCGGGCAGCACAGATACGCAGTATTTT.

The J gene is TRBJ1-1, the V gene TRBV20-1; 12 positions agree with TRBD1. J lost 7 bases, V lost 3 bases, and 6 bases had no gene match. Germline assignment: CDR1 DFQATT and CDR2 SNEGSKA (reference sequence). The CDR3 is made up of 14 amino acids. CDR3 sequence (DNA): TGCAGTGCTAGTTGGGACAGGGGGCTGGATGAAGCTTTCTTT. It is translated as CSASWDRGLDEAFF.

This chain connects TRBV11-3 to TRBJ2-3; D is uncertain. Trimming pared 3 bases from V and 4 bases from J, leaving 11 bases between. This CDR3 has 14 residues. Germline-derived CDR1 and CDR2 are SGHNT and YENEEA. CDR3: CASSFSMESDTQYF. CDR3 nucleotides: TGTGCCAGCAGCTTCTCCATGGAGTCAGATACGCAGTATTTT.